Listed below are T cell receptor beta chains from one sample, sequenced in a study of OX40 agonist ivuxolimab in advanced cancers. Repertoires were generated with immunoSEQ multiplex PCR, while TCRdb's copy carries only in-frame clones and drops some. The sample has 45,000 to 60,000 clones, approximately 90% seen once. The sequences come from CD4+ or CD8+ T cells sorted from blood, collected in a trial of the OX40 agonist ivuxolimab. Source of these receptors: an adult with an advanced solid tumor such as melanoma, head and neck, liver or kidney cancer. Each CDR3 is given with its conserved first and last residue.

j_gene | v_gene | CDR3aa
TRBJ2-5 | TRBV7-6 | CASSLALGAGGGETQYF
TRBJ1-2 | TRBV19 | CASSPPGRPYGYTF
TRBJ2-5 | TRBV7-2 | CASSSEREGWETQYF
TRBJ2-1 | TRBV7-9 | CASSSSTSGEQFF
TRBJ1-1 | TRBV19 | CASSISVNTEAFF
TRBJ2-2 | TRBV27 | CASSFGRAGELFF
TRBJ2-1 | TRBV5-4 | CASSLGWNEQFF
TRBJ2-3 | TRBV7-6 | CASSFTGGFLLTDTQYF
TRBJ2-2 | TRBV7-2 | CASSSGTSPGELFF
TRBJ1-2 | TRBV28 | CASSPSPQGAGGGYTF
TRBJ1-1 | TRBV20-1 | CSAEGGTEAFF
TRBJ1-1 | TRBV27 | CASSLYTGTEAFF
TRBJ2-1 | TRBV5-1 | CASSFKAEYNEQFF
TRBJ2-1 | TRBV6-5 | CASSYSLHGDEQFF
TRBJ2-1 | TRBV9 | CASSVADSENEQFF
TRBJ2-2 | TRBV4-3 | CASSQGPNTGELFF
TRBJ2-7 | TRBV7-2 | CASSPSGGYEQYF
TRBJ1-3 | TRBV4-2 | CASSQAQWEAGNTIYF
TRBJ2-5 | TRBV19 | CASSIRDQETQYF
TRBJ2-1 | TRBV2 | CASSMGNEQFF
TRBJ2-7 | TRBV4-1 | CASSQGITGTYEQYF
TRBJ2-6 | TRBV28 | CASSLPLGSSGANVLTF
TRBJ2-7 | TRBV9 | CASSVEGGGSYEQYF
TRBJ1-1 | TRBV27 | CASSLGGGTEAFF
TRBJ2-7 | TRBV11-2 | CASTILADSYEQYF
TRBJ2-7 | TRBV7-6 | CASSLAAETYEQYF
TRBJ2-6 | TRBV14 | CASGPFPLSGANVLTF
TRBJ2-7 | TRBV7-6 | CASSLIYSSYEQYF
TRBJ2-1 | TRBV15 | CATSRDRLARGSHEQFF
TRBJ2-7 | TRBV7-8 | CASSLPGTTIEQYF
TRBJ2-7 | TRBV7-6 | CASSLEAGTGFPDEQYF
TRBJ1-4 | TRBV29-1 | CSVASGGEKLFF
TRBJ2-7 | TRBV7-2 | CASSWQTSGRGYEQYF